This T cell receptor (beta chain) derives from a study of molecular identifiers for immune sequencing clone quantification (dated by TCRdb to 2017 to 2018). With respect to the entire study: In a replicate experiment, RNA from roughly 18,000 or 92,000 naive CD8 T cells was split into five aliquots, four of which were sequenced. CD8 T cells were used in a methods study to benchmark molecular-identifier clustering-based TCR repertoire sequencing (MIDCIRS) and TCR RNA copy counting. Overall study results and their limits: Spiked-in Jurkat TCR RNA equivalent to a single cell was reported to be detectable even among more than 900,000 naive CD8 T cells. Spiked-in Jurkat TCR RNA (approximately 10 copies' worth), which is not part of the donor repertoire, was contained in the naive libraries. Without barcode sub-clustering, chimeric consensus sequences inflated TCR diversity; chimeras reached as high as 47%. The sizes of highly expanded clones could end up underestimated when identical TCR molecules share a barcode. Modeling gave about three recovered TCR RNA copies per cell versus about ten by digital PCR, implying roughly 29% capture efficiency. In CMV-specific effector cells, clones with more than 20 RNA copies accounted for over 97% of molecules, whereas in naive cells such clones accounted for under 1%.

Libraries of naive CD8 T cells were generated from roughly 21,000 to 960,000 sorted cells, with 10%, 30% or 50% of the purified RNA used. Naive CD8 T cells were FACS-sorted as CD8+CD4-CCR7+CD45RA+ on a BD FACSAria II into RLT Plus buffer. Detection sensitivity was tested by spiking Jurkat RNA equal to some 11 TCR copies' worth into samples containing roughly 17,000-1,000,000 naive CD8 T cells. CD8 T cells were enriched with RosetteSep CD8+ T Cell Enrichment Cocktail and Ficoll-Paque, followed by ACK red cell lysis. In the germline V gene (reference sequence), CDR1 corresponds to MNHEY and CDR2 to SMNVEV. The CDR3 numbers 15 residues from cysteine through phenylalanine. The read is trimmed to its CDR3 DNA, 45 bases read in frame from base 1. V and J lose 5 bases and 0 bases, and a span of 8 bases separates them. On this clonotype: Its antigen is unknown. No base quality information exists; no much larger clone differs at one position.

Library prep was done by PCR. The sample was run on an Illumina HiSeq 4000. Bulk TCR libraries were prepared as previously described, using TCR primers listed in Table S5. Total RNA was purified with the Qiagen AllPrep DNA/RNA kit. Before any analysis, reads coming from multiple sequencing runs of the same library were combined into one pool. As for how the authors treated the data: Reads were retained only if their TCR constant sequence matched exactly, and those retained reads were trimmed to 150 nt and grouped according to their 12-nt molecular barcodes. Reads in each barcode group were sub-clustered using a 15% Levenshtein threshold, and a quality-weighted consensus sequence was built for each RNA molecule. Non-functional sequences were excluded, and lower-count sequences lying one edit away from another sequence were also excluded. Based on a fit of two negative binomial distributions, barcode sub-clusters having less than 20% of the maximum read count were discarded. TCRdb took the public reads, trimmed them with fastp at Q25, ran MiXCR for clone calling and kept in-frame beta chains. Each CDR3 protein gets just one entry, which takes the most common genes and DNA from the rows behind it. Clone size and V and J calls follow TCRdb, not the original study. The sample table lists about half a million distinct CDR3 sequences, roughly 23% of them with a count of one. The ten biggest clones cover about 0.8% of the sample.

The receptor was derived from a human donor in good health. Some libraries in this study had Jurkat cell RNA spiked in. The chain uses TRBV27 and TRBJ2-6; the D segment cannot be called with confidence. The sample consisted of naive CD8+ T cells from blood, with Jurkat cell RNA spiked in. The intended sense of this specimen's cell subset or site label: FACS-sorted CD8+CD4-CCR7+CD45RA+ naive T cells. The CDR3 region: CASSPENSGANVLTF. The bases read TGTGCCAGCAGTCCGGAGAACTCTGGGGCCAACGTCCTGACTTTC.